This T cell receptor (beta chain) was documented in a study of blood T cell repertoires in COVID-19. As for the study in general: COVID-19 samples from acute and convalescent phases originated in the United States, Italy and Spain. Sources were T cells, B-cell-depleted T cells, or PBMCs; the material itself was cDNA or gDNA.

The germline gives CDR1 MNHEY, CDR2 SMNVEV (reference sequence). Trimming removed 5 bases from V and 0 bases from J; junction bases left unmatched: 18. This CDR3 comprises 19 residues. Per the study methods: Scientists estimated how many nucleated cells there were by amplifying reference gene primers. Repertoires were generated with immunoSEQ multiplex PCR, while TCRdb's copy carries only in-frame clones and drops some. From that table come the V and J calls and clone size; the DNA was used to work out D and trimming. This sample has approximately 190,000 clones; approximately 79% occur once, and the top ten carry approximately 14%.

This clonotype originated in a man aged 25 to 40 with active or convalescent COVID-19. Sample: peripheral blood. The rearrangement joins TRBV27 to TRBJ1-1; 7 bases match TRBD1. CDR3 DNA: TGTGCCAGCAGTCTCTCTATCCGACAGGGCGTTACAATGAACACTGAAGCTTTCTTT. It encodes CASSLSIRQGVTMNTEAFF.